This is a list of T cell receptor beta chains from one sample in a study of T cell responses to AZD1222 COVID-19 vaccine. Generated by immunoSEQ multiplex PCR, the TCRdb table keeps only in-frame clones and is missing some. The table has about 120,000 clones, 90% seen once. This specimen consisted of peripheral blood, obtained on day 0 of AZD1222 vaccination. Receptors were obtained from an adult in good health. CDR3s include the opening cysteine and the closing phenylalanine or tryptophan. D genes are given only for firm matches. Size is omitted from some rows. Given values are once, few, many or a class for expanded clones.

J gene: TRBJ2-3; D gene: -; clone size: -; V gene: TRBV7-3; CDR3 DNA: TGTGCCAGCAGCTTCAAGTCTAGTGGTAAAGATACGCAGTATTTT; CDR3 protein: CASSFKSSGKDTQYF
J gene: TRBJ1-2; D gene: -; clone size: -; V gene: TRBV15; CDR3 DNA: TGTGCCACCAGCAGAGATCGGGGGAGGGATGGCTACACCTTC; CDR3 protein: CATSRDRGRDGYTF
J gene: TRBJ1-5; D gene: TRBD1; clone size: -; V gene: TRBV19; CDR3 DNA: TGTGCCAGTAGCCTCCTGGACAGGGGTCAGCCCCAGCATTTT; CDR3 protein: CASSLLDRGQPQHF
J gene: TRBJ2-3; D gene: -; clone size: -; V gene: TRBV6-4; CDR3 DNA: TGTGCCAGCAGTGACCACGGGGGTAATACGCAGTATTTT; CDR3 protein: CASSDHGGNTQYF
J gene: TRBJ1-2; D gene: TRBD1; clone size: -; V gene: TRBV2; CDR3 DNA: TGTGCCAGCAGATCCGGGACAGGGCCTAACTATGGCTACACCTTC; CDR3 protein: CASRSGTGPNYGYTF
J gene: TRBJ1-1; D gene: -; clone size: -; V gene: TRBV7-6; CDR3 DNA: TGTGCCAGCAGCTTAAGTAGTAGGAGGTTCGGGAACACTGAAGCTTTCTTT; CDR3 protein: CASSLSSRRFGNTEAFF
J gene: TRBJ1-5; D gene: -; clone size: -; V gene: TRBV9; CDR3 DNA: TGTGCCAGCAGCGTAGGACCGACGCAGCCCCAGCATTTT; CDR3 protein: CASSVGPTQPQHF
J gene: TRBJ1-6; D gene: -; clone size: -; V gene: TRBV10-3; CDR3 DNA: TGTGCCATCAGTGTCCCAGGGGACAATTCACCCCTCCACTTT; CDR3 protein: CAISVPGDNSPLHF
J gene: TRBJ2-2; D gene: -; clone size: -; V gene: TRBV4-1; CDR3 DNA: TGCGCCAGCAGCGCCAGGGTCCCGGCTAACACCGGGGAGCTGTTTTTT; CDR3 protein: CASSARVPANTGELFF
J gene: TRBJ1-6; D gene: -; clone size: -; V gene: TRBV4-2; CDR3 DNA: TGTGCCAGCACAACAGGGTTATCGTCACCCCTCCACTTT; CDR3 protein: CASTTGLSSPLHF
J gene: TRBJ1-6; D gene: -; clone size: -; V gene: TRBV30; CDR3 DNA: TGTGCCTGGAAGCAGGGCCCCTCATATAATTCACCCCTCCACTTT; CDR3 protein: CAWKQGPSYNSPLHF
J gene: TRBJ2-5; D gene: -; clone size: -; V gene: TRBV5-1; CDR3 DNA: TGCGCCAGCAGCTTAGGGCTCGGGGGCCAAGAGACCCAGTACTTC; CDR3 protein: CASSLGLGGQETQYF
J gene: TRBJ1-2; D gene: TRBD1; clone size: -; V gene: TRBV5-8; CDR3 DNA: TGTGCCAGCAGGTTTCGGGACAGCAGTAACTATGGCTACACCTTC; CDR3 protein: CASRFRDSSNYGYTF
J gene: TRBJ1-4; D gene: -; clone size: -; V gene: TRBV11-1; CDR3 DNA: TGTGCCAGCAGCCCCGGACACATGGATAATGAAAAACTGTTTTTT; CDR3 protein: CASSPGHMDNEKLFF
J gene: TRBJ2-5; D gene: -; clone size: -; V gene: TRBV5-5; CDR3 DNA: TGTGCCAGCAGCACAATTTTCCAAGAGACCCAGTACTTC; CDR3 protein: CASSTIFQETQYF
J gene: TRBJ1-2; D gene: -; clone size: -; V gene: TRBV29-1; CDR3 DNA: TGCAGCGTTGTGCTTAACTATGGCTACACCTTC; CDR3 protein: CSVVLNYGYTF
J gene: TRBJ2-5; D gene: TRBD2; clone size: once; V gene: TRBV7-3; CDR3 DNA: TGTGCCAGCAGCTTAGGACTAGCCGAGACCCAGTACTTC; CDR3 protein: CASSLGLAETQYF
J gene: TRBJ1-5; D gene: -; clone size: -; V gene: TRBV5-5; CDR3 DNA: TGTGCCAGCAGTTTACAGGGTTATAGCAATCAGCCCCAGCATTTT; CDR3 protein: CASSLQGYSNQPQHF
J gene: TRBJ1-1; D gene: -; clone size: -; V gene: TRBV3-1/TRBV3-2; CDR3 DNA: TGTGCCAGCAGCCAAGGAACCGCGTTGAAAGCTTTCTTT; CDR3 protein: CASSQGTALKAFF
J gene: TRBJ2-5; D gene: -; clone size: -; V gene: TRBV7-2; CDR3 DNA: TGTGCCAGCAGCTTAGACTCGGTAGGGACCCAGTACTTC; CDR3 protein: CASSLDSVGTQYF
J gene: TRBJ2-3; D gene: -; clone size: -; V gene: TRBV27; CDR3 DNA: TGTGCCAGCAGTCTAGGTGAGCCAAGCACAGATACGCAGTATTTT; CDR3 protein: CASSLGEPSTDTQYF
J gene: TRBJ1-2; D gene: -; clone size: -; V gene: TRBV6-5; CDR3 DNA: TGTGCCAGCAGTTACGGTGGGGCCACGGACTATGGCTACACCTTC; CDR3 protein: CASSYGGATDYGYTF
J gene: TRBJ1-5; D gene: -; clone size: -; V gene: TRBV18; CDR3 DNA: TGTGCCAGCTCACCAGGGGCAGGGACTTATCAGCCCCAGCATTTT; CDR3 protein: CASSPGAGTYQPQHF
J gene: TRBJ1-1; D gene: -; clone size: once; V gene: TRBV21-1; CDR3 DNA: TGTGCCAGCAGCAAAGGCAGCGTTATGAACACTGAAGCTTTCTTT; CDR3 protein: CASSKGSVMNTEAFF
J gene: TRBJ2-7; D gene: -; clone size: -; V gene: TRBV12-3/TRBV12-4; CDR3 DNA: TGTGCCAGCAGTCCGAGGGCCTACGAGCAGTACTTC; CDR3 protein: CASSPRAYEQYF
J gene: TRBJ1-3; D gene: -; clone size: -; V gene: TRBV7-2; CDR3 DNA: TGTGCCAGCAGCCTGAGCTCTGGAAACACCATATATTTT; CDR3 protein: CASSLSSGNTIYF
J gene: TRBJ1-1; D gene: -; clone size: -; V gene: TRBV5-6; CDR3 DNA: TGTGCCAGCAGCTTGAGCCAACTTATGAACACTGAAGCTTTCTTT; CDR3 protein: CASSLSQLMNTEAFF
J gene: TRBJ1-1; D gene: TRBD1; clone size: once; V gene: TRBV11-2; CDR3 DNA: TGTGCCAGCAGCTTAGTAAGGGACAGGGGTGAAGCTTTCTTT; CDR3 protein: CASSLVRDRGEAFF
J gene: TRBJ1-2; D gene: -; clone size: once; V gene: TRBV4-3; CDR3 DNA: TGCGCCAGCAGCCAAGATTTTCTCCGTGGGTCCTATGGCTACACCTTC; CDR3 protein: CASSQDFLRGSYGYTF
J gene: TRBJ1-2; D gene: -; clone size: -; V gene: TRBV30; CDR3 DNA: TGTGCCTGGAAGGCGGGGCGAGGCCATGGCTACACCTTC; CDR3 protein: CAWKAGRGHGYTF
J gene: TRBJ1-5; D gene: -; clone size: -; V gene: TRBV6-2/TRBV6-3; CDR3 DNA: TGTGCCAGCAGCCCCAGGCCTCGGGACGGCGGGGATCAGCCCCAGCATTTT; CDR3 protein: CASSPRPRDGGDQPQHF
J gene: TRBJ1-3; D gene: -; clone size: -; V gene: TRBV21-1; CDR3 DNA: TGTGCCAGCAGCAAAAAGACCGGACAGGGGAACACCATATATTTT; CDR3 protein: CASSKKTGQGNTIYF
J gene: TRBJ2-2; D gene: -; clone size: -; V gene: TRBV5-1; CDR3 DNA: TGCGCCAGCAGCTGGAGGGCCAGGGGGGACACCGGGGAGCTGTTTTTT; CDR3 protein: CASSWRARGDTGELFF
J gene: TRBJ1-3; D gene: -; clone size: -; V gene: TRBV19; CDR3 DNA: TGTGCCAGTGTTCGGGACGATTCCTCTGGAAACACCATATATTTT; CDR3 protein: CASVRDDSSGNTIYF
J gene: TRBJ2-7; D gene: -; clone size: -; V gene: TRBV24-1; CDR3 DNA: TGTGCCACCAGTGATCCGGGATCATCCTACGAGCAGTACTTC; CDR3 protein: CATSDPGSSYEQYF
J gene: TRBJ1-3; D gene: -; clone size: -; V gene: TRBV28; CDR3 DNA: TGTGCCAGCAGTTTAAGTGGGGCTATCTCTGGAAACACCATATATTTT; CDR3 protein: CASSLSGAISGNTIYF
J gene: TRBJ1-1; D gene: -; clone size: -; V gene: TRBV24-1; CDR3 DNA: TGTGCCACCAGTGACCCCGGGGCTCAAGCTTTCTTT; CDR3 protein: CATSDPGAQAFF
J gene: TRBJ1-6; D gene: TRBD1; clone size: -; V gene: TRBV24-1; CDR3 DNA: TGTGCCACCAGTGATTCGGGACAGTATAATTCACCCCTCCACTTT; CDR3 protein: CATSDSGQYNSPLHF
J gene: TRBJ2-7; D gene: -; clone size: few; V gene: TRBV28; CDR3 DNA: TGTGCCAGCAGTCCGGGACTTTCTGCCTACGAGCAGTACTTC; CDR3 protein: CASSPGLSAYEQYF
J gene: TRBJ1-1; D gene: TRBD1; clone size: -; V gene: TRBV7-9; CDR3 DNA: TGTGCCAGCAGCCCCCGGACAGGGTCAACTGAAGCTTTCTTT; CDR3 protein: CASSPRTGSTEAFF
J gene: TRBJ2-2; D gene: -; clone size: -; V gene: TRBV2; CDR3 DNA: TGTGCCAGCAGTGTTGGGGGTGCCGGGGAGCTGTTTTTT; CDR3 protein: CASSVGGAGELFF
J gene: TRBJ1-3; D gene: TRBD1; clone size: -; V gene: TRBV11-2; CDR3 DNA: TGTGCCAGCAGCCAACGCACTCGATTGACAGGGGTCGGAAACACCATATATTTT; CDR3 protein: CASSQRTRLTGVGNTIYF
J gene: TRBJ1-5; D gene: -; clone size: -; V gene: TRBV7-6; CDR3 DNA: TGTGCCAGCAGCTTATGGGGGATCAATCAGCCCCAGCATTTT; CDR3 protein: CASSLWGINQPQHF
J gene: TRBJ1-4; D gene: -; clone size: -; V gene: TRBV6-5; CDR3 DNA: TGTGCCAGCAGAGGGGTGAATGAAAAACTGTTTTTT; CDR3 protein: CASRGVNEKLFF
J gene: TRBJ2-1; D gene: -; clone size: -; V gene: TRBV7-9; CDR3 DNA: TGTGCCAGCAGCTTCCACCAGAATGAGCAGTTCTTC; CDR3 protein: CASSFHQNEQFF
J gene: TRBJ1-1; D gene: -; clone size: once; V gene: TRBV28; CDR3 DNA: TGTGCCAGCACCGAGAGGGGCCGGGAAGCTTTCTTT; CDR3 protein: CASTERGREAFF
J gene: TRBJ1-2; D gene: TRBD1; clone size: -; V gene: TRBV30; CDR3 DNA: TGTGCCTGGAGTTCCCGGGGTAGGGGACAGGGGCTTCGCTATGGCTACACCTTC; CDR3 protein: CAWSSRGRGQGLRYGYTF
J gene: TRBJ2-2; D gene: -; clone size: -; V gene: TRBV5-1; CDR3 DNA: TGCGCCAGCAGCTTGGGTGATTTGAACACCGGGGAGCTGTTTTTT; CDR3 protein: CASSLGDLNTGELFF
J gene: TRBJ2-7; D gene: TRBD1; clone size: -; V gene: TRBV15; CDR3 DNA: TGTGCCACCAGCAGCGACAGGGGCGCCTACGAGCAGTACTTC; CDR3 protein: CATSSDRGAYEQYF
J gene: TRBJ1-5; D gene: TRBD1; clone size: -; V gene: TRBV19; CDR3 DNA: TGTGCCAGTACCATGATGACAGGGGGCAATCAGCCCCAGCATTTT; CDR3 protein: CASTMMTGGNQPQHF
J gene: TRBJ1-1; D gene: -; clone size: once; V gene: TRBV24-1; CDR3 DNA: TGTGCCACTGAAGGGGAAAGCACTGAAGCTTTCTTT; CDR3 protein: CATEGESTEAFF
J gene: TRBJ2-2; D gene: -; clone size: few; V gene: TRBV6-5; CDR3 DNA: TGTGCCAGCAGTTACCTTCGACCAGGGGACACCGGGGAGCTGTTTTTT; CDR3 protein: CASSYLRPGDTGELFF
J gene: TRBJ1-2; D gene: -; clone size: -; V gene: TRBV29-1; CDR3 DNA: TGCAGCGTTGCCGCAGACACCTATGGCTACACCTTC; CDR3 protein: CSVAADTYGYTF
J gene: TRBJ2-7; D gene: -; clone size: -; V gene: TRBV4-2; CDR3 DNA: TGTGCCAGCAGCCGAAGGAGCCAGGGCTACGAGCAGTACTTC; CDR3 protein: CASSRRSQGYEQYF
J gene: TRBJ2-2; D gene: TRBD1; clone size: -; V gene: TRBV18; CDR3 DNA: TGTGCCAGCTCCGGACAGGAGAACACCGGGGAGCTGTTTTTT; CDR3 protein: CASSGQENTGELFF
J gene: TRBJ1-1; D gene: TRBD1; clone size: -; V gene: TRBV10-3; CDR3 DNA: TGTGCCATCGGGGGACAGGGGGAGGCTTTCTTT; CDR3 protein: CAIGGQGEAFF
J gene: TRBJ1-1; D gene: TRBD1; clone size: -; V gene: TRBV3-1/TRBV3-2; CDR3 DNA: TGTGCCAGCAGCTTGGGGACAGGGCGGCTGAACACTGAAGCTTTCTTT; CDR3 protein: CASSLGTGRLNTEAFF
J gene: TRBJ2-2; D gene: TRBD1; clone size: -; V gene: TRBV7-9; CDR3 DNA: TGTGCCAGCATCGGGACAGCGAACACCGGGGAGCTGTTTTTT; CDR3 protein: CASIGTANTGELFF
J gene: TRBJ1-5; D gene: TRBD1; clone size: -; V gene: TRBV19; CDR3 DNA: TGTGCCAGTAGTACCAACAGGGGCGCCAGCAATCAGCCCCAGCATTTT; CDR3 protein: CASSTNRGASNQPQHF
J gene: TRBJ2-2; D gene: TRBD1; clone size: -; V gene: TRBV28; CDR3 DNA: TGTGCCAGCAGTTCGCGACAGGGGGCCCGCACCGGGGAGCTGTTTTTT; CDR3 protein: CASSSRQGARTGELFF